The rows below give T cell receptor beta chains drawn from one sample of a study of CD8 T cells in Susac syndrome. TCRdb recomputed calls from the immunoSEQ multiplex PCR reads with MiXCR, one row per CDR3 protein. This sample has approximately 180,000 distinct CDR3 sequences, with nearly 97% found just once. Sequencing was done on a sample of CD4+ T cells from PBMCs. These receptor sequences come from a human donor with multiple sclerosis. CDR3s include the opening cysteine and the closing phenylalanine or tryptophan. The order of the fields is D gene, clone size, J gene, V gene, CDR3 protein, CDR3 DNA. The D gene is left open where the match is weak. Size is omitted from some rows. Given values are once, few, many or a class for expanded clones.

TRBD2 | . | TRBJ2-5 | TRBV20-1 | CSARDPGGPLATQYF | TGCAGTGCTAGAGATCCGGGGGGGCCGTTGGCGACCCAGTACTTC
. | . | TRBJ1-2 | TRBV18 | CASSPAVVYGYTF | TGTGCCAGCTCACCGGCTGTAGTCTATGGCTACACCTTC
TRBD2 | . | TRBJ2-1 | TRBV30 | CAWSSGTSSYNEQFF | TGTGCCTGGAGTTCCGGGACTAGTTCTTACAATGAGCAGTTCTTC
. | . | TRBJ2-7 | TRBV20-1 | CSVPIRGSYEQYF | TGCAGTGTCCCCATCAGGGGATCCTACGAGCAGTACTTC
TRBD1 | . | TRBJ2-5 | TRBV5-6 | CASSPTGMEQETQYF | TGTGCCAGCAGCCCGACAGGGATGGAACAAGAGACCCAGTACTTC
TRBD1 | . | TRBJ1-1 | TRBV24-1 | CATSDSGTGVTEAFF | TGTGCCACCAGTGATTCAGGGACAGGGGTGACTGAAGCTTTCTTT
. | . | TRBJ1-1 | TRBV28 | CASQPINTEAFF | TGTGCCAGCCAGCCTATAAACACTGAAGCTTTCTTT
. | . | TRBJ1-2 | TRBV30 | CAWRESPINYGYTF | TGTGCCTGGAGAGAGTCCCCCATTAACTATGGCTACACCTTC
TRBD1 | . | TRBJ1-5 | TRBV7-2 | CASSTGTGDYQPQHF | TGTGCCAGCAGCACCGGGACAGGAGATTATCAGCCCCAGCATTTT
. | . | TRBJ1-1 | TRBV12-3/TRBV12-4 | CASSFPARGTEAFF | TGTGCCAGCAGTTTCCCAGCCAGGGGTACTGAAGCTTTCTTT
. | . | TRBJ2-6 | TRBV29-1 | CSVDDSGANVLTF | TGCAGCGTTGACGACTCTGGGGCCAACGTCCTGACTTTC
. | . | TRBJ2-1 | TRBV5-1 | CASSLGAGRIADNNNEQFF | TGCGCCAGCAGCTTGGGGGCGGGGAGGATAGCGGATAACAACAATGAGCAGTTCTTC
TRBD2 | . | TRBJ2-7 | TRBV2 | CASSALLAGLASYEQYF | TGTGCCAGCAGTGCCCTCCTAGCGGGTCTCGCCTCCTACGAGCAGTACTTC
. | . | TRBJ2-5 | TRBV29-1 | CSVTGTQETQYF | TGCAGCGTAACCGGGACCCAAGAGACCCAGTACTTC
TRBD1 | once | TRBJ2-3 | TRBV18 | CASSPPGGQGGDTQYF | TGTGCCAGCTCACCACCGGGAGGACAGGGTGGAGATACGCAGTATTTT
. | . | TRBJ2-7 | TRBV7-2 | CASSPHGGPSYEQYF | TGTGCCAGCAGCCCTCATGGAGGCCCCTCCTACGAGCAGTACTTC
. | . | TRBJ1-2 | TRBV27 | CASSRRGLGYTF | TGTGCCAGCAGCAGACGAGGGCTTGGCTACACCTTC
. | . | TRBJ2-7 | TRBV20-1 | CSAEGAYEQYF | TGCAGTGCTGAAGGGGCCTACGAGCAGTACTTC
TRBD1 | . | TRBJ2-5 | TRBV6-2/TRBV6-3 | CASSYRPPGQGAFQETQYF | TGTGCCAGCAGTTACCGCCCCCCCGGACAGGGGGCCTTCCAAGAGACCCAGTACTTC
TRBD2 | . | TRBJ2-7 | TRBV20-1 | CSARASIPGLAYEQYF | TGCAGTGCTAGAGCCAGCATACCGGGACTAGCCTACGAGCAGTACTTC
. | . | TRBJ2-7 | TRBV29-1 | CSVVRGSYEQYF | TGCAGCGTTGTACGGGGGTCCTACGAGCAGTACTTC
. | . | TRBJ2-7 | TRBV11-3 | CASSLASIRQYF | TGTGCCAGCAGCTTAGCCTCAATCAGGCAGTACTTC
. | . | TRBJ2-2 | TRBV30 | CAWSVDGLTTGELFF | TGTGCCTGGAGTGTGGATGGCCTCACCACCGGGGAGCTGTTTTTT
. | . | TRBJ2-3 | TRBV20-1 | CSARSAGGTDTQYF | TGCAGTGCTAGATCGGCTGGGGGGACAGATACGCAGTATTTT
. | . | TRBJ2-5 | TRBV20-1 | CSARLQGRETQYF | TGCAGTGCTAGGTTACAGGGCCGGGAGACCCAGTACTTC